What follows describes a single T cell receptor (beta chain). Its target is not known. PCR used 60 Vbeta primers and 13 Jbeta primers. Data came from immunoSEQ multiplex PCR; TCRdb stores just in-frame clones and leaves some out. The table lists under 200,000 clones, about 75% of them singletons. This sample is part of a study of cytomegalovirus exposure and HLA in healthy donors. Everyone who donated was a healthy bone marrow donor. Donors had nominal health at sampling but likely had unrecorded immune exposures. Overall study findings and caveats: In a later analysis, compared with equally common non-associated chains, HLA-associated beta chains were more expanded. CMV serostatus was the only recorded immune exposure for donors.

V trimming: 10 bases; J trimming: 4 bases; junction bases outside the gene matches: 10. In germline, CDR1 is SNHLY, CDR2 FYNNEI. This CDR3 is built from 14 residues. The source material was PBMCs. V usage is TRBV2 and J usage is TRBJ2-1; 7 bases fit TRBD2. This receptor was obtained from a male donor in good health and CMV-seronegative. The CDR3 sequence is CATLWASGYNEQFF. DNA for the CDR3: TGTGCCACCCTCTGGGCTAGCGGATACAATGAGCAGTTCTTC.